The sequence of this TCR beta chain was determined in a study of blood T cell repertoires in COVID-19. Study overall: Researchers got acute and convalescent COVID-19 samples from the United States, Italy and Spain.

Profiling relied on immunoSEQ multiplex PCR, and the TCRdb table lists in-frame clones only, not all of them. This table holds some 70,000 clones, 91% found once. The CDR3 spans 15 residues. The germline V and J ends were trimmed by 4 bases and 2 bases, with 14 bases remaining between them. In germline, CDR1 is SGHTA, CDR2 FQGNSA. The chain is built from TRBV7-2 and TRBJ2-5; no clear D gene. This receptor was obtained from a human donor in a cohort sampled during active COVID-19. The material sequenced was peripheral blood. The CDR3 DNA sequence: TGTGCCAGCAGCTCAGTATCCGATTCTCAAGAGACCCAGTACTTC. Its protein product is CASSSVSDSQETQYF.